Sequencing of this T cell receptor (beta chain) was carried out in a study of T cells in Graves' hyperthyroidism and ophthalmopathy. The study defined stable Graves' hyperthyroidism as no ophthalmopathy progression within 18 months. Among the patients, aged 18 to 65, hyperthyroidism was newly diagnosed and had lasted under 2 months. Exclusions: uncontrolled infection, other autoimmune disease, pregnancy, lactation. There were TCR beta CDR3 regions amplified from RNA transcripts. TCR CDR3 regions were first amplified by RT-PCR with HTBI primers. TCRdb reprocessed the multiplex PCR reads with MiXCR, giving one entry per CDR3 protein. The table shows under 700,000 distinct CDR3 sequences, with about a sixth occurring only once. V was clipped by 3 bases and J by 3 bases, with 5 bases between them. CDR3 length: 12 amino acids. Per the germline V gene, CDR1 is ENHRY and CDR2 is SYGVKD. In its sample, this clonotype was seen many times.

V and J are TRBV10-3 and TRBJ1-2, with D uncertain. This TCR came from a woman between 18 and 29 years old with Graves' hyperthyroidism. Sequencing input: blood. In nucleotides, the CDR3 is TGTGCCATCAGTGATCAATACTATGGCTACACCTTC. Translating it yields CAISDQYYGYTF.